The 10 T cell receptor beta chains below come from one sample, sequenced in a study of T cells in Graves' hyperthyroidism and ophthalmopathy. There were TCR beta CDR3 regions amplified from RNA transcripts. First-round RT-PCR with HTBI primers amplified the TCR CDR3 region. TCRdb re-derived calls from the multiplex PCR reads in MiXCR, one entry per CDR3 protein. The sample lists nearly 600,000 distinct CDR3 sequences, approximately 15% seen once, with about 7% in the top ten. Sequenced sample: blood. These receptors originate from a woman aged 18-35 years with Graves' ophthalmopathy.

This clonotype was observed many times. The rearrangement links TRBV6-2 or TRBV6-3 to TRBJ1-5; TRBD1 matches 8 bases. V lost 6 bases to trimming and J lost 7 bases; unmatched junction nucleotides: 14. Germline CDR1 MNHEY, CDR2 SVGEGT. The CDR3 length is 16 residues. CDR3 region: CASRPISTGGGQPQHF. CDR3 DNA: TGTGCCAGCAGACCTATCTCAACAGGGGGTGGACAGCCCCAGCATTTT.

At least ten counts were recorded for this clonotype. The gene calls are TRBV20-1 and TRBJ1-5; maybe TRBD1 (5 bases). CDR1 is DFQATT and CDR2 is SNEGSKA in the germline V gene (reference sequence). Trimming shortened V by 5 bases and J by 1 base, and 15 bases separated the two germline ends. The CDR3 is 15 residues long. The CDR3 loop reads CSARRVGGSNQPQHF. In DNA, the CDR3 is TGCAGTGCTCGCCGCGTTGGGGGGAGCAATCAGCCCCAGCATTTT.

The table lists this clonotype with many counts. For the CDR3, the DNA is TGTGCCAGCACGGGGACGGGGTTGGCCTATGGCTACACCTTC. Its protein is CASTGTGLAYGYTF. V and J are TRBV6-1 and TRBJ1-2; a possible D gene is TRBD1 (5 bases). The CDR3 consists of 14 residues. The V gene's germline CDR1 is MNHNS and CDR2 SASEGT. V was pared by 7 bases and J by 4 bases, with 16 bases between.

The table lists this clonotype with many counts. CDR3 in DNA: TGTGCCAGCAGTCCCCGAAAGCCTTTGAGAGCGTATCAGAGCTCCTACAATGAGCAGTTCTTC. Translated: CASSPRKPLRAYQSSYNEQFF. The V call is TRBV6-7, the J call TRBJ2-1; D unclear. TRBV6-7 is flagged as an ORF with uncertain function. This CDR3 spans 21 amino acids. V lost 5 bases and J lost 0, with 29 bases in between.

In nucleotides, the CDR3 is TGTGCCAGCAGTTACGCTACTAGCGGGAAGAGCTCCTACAATGAGCAGTTCTTC. Its translation: CASSYATSGKSSYNEQFF. The J gene is TRBJ2-1, the V gene TRBV6-9, with 10 bases lining up with TRBD2. The CDR3 consists of 18 residues. The germline V gene encodes CDR1 MNHGY and CDR2 SVAAGI. Trimming at V came to 3 bases and at J to 0 bases, leaving 8 bases not matched to a gene.

The CDR3 reads CASSWGGTLRTEAFF. The CDR3 region has the DNA TGTGCCAGCAGTTGGGGGGGCACCCTGAGGACTGAAGCTTTCTTT. The rearrangement joins TRBV11-1 to TRBJ1-1; TRBD1 is a possible D gene (6 bases). Germline CDR1 is SGHAT and CDR2 is FQDESV (reference sequence). Trimming cost V 6 bases and J 5 bases, with 19 bases left between them. The CDR3 has 15 amino acids.

In its sample, this clonotype was seen a few times. V usage is TRBV6-4 and J usage is TRBJ1-2; D possibly corresponds to TRBD1 (6 bases). Germline V gives CDR1 MRHNA, CDR2 SNTAGT. The V and J ends lost 2 bases and 4 bases respectively, with 11 bases between them. The length of the CDR3 is 14 residues. CDR3 in amino acids: CASSDGTTFYGYTF. CDR3 DNA sequence: TGTGCCAGCAGTGACGGGACAACTTTCTATGGCTACACCTTC.

This clonotype occurred a few times. The chain recombines TRBV11-2 with TRBJ2-2; D remains unclear. The germline V and J ends were trimmed by 5 bases and 4 bases, with 11 bases remaining between them. The germline CDR1 and CDR2 sequences are SGHAT and FQNNGV. The CDR3 spans 14 residues. The chain's CDR3 is CASSLGYFTGELFF. The CDR3 DNA reads as TGTGCCAGCAGCCTAGGATATTTCACCGGGGAGCTGTTTTTT.

The chain has TRBV19 and TRBJ2-7, with TRBD1 matching 8 bases. The J segment lost 1 base and the V segment lost 3 bases, leaving 5 bases of the junction unmatched. Germline assignment: CDR1 LNHDA and CDR2 SQIVND (reference sequence). The CDR3 loop spans 15 amino acids. CDR3 nucleotide sequence: TGTGCCAGTAGTATCGCCAGGGGGCCTTCCTACGAGCAGTACTTC. This translates into CASSIARGPSYEQYF.

This clonotype has a handful of counts. The CDR3 region is CASSQGYREPGANVLTF. The CDR3 DNA follows: TGCGCCAGCAGCCAAGGGTACAGGGAGCCTGGGGCCAACGTCCTGACTTTC. The chain is built from TRBV4-3 and TRBJ2-6; the D gene is possibly TRBD1 (6 bases). Germline assignment: CDR1 LGHNA and CDR2 YSLEER. V gave up 1 base and J gave up 2 bases, with 12 bases separating them. The CDR3 loop spans 17 amino acids.